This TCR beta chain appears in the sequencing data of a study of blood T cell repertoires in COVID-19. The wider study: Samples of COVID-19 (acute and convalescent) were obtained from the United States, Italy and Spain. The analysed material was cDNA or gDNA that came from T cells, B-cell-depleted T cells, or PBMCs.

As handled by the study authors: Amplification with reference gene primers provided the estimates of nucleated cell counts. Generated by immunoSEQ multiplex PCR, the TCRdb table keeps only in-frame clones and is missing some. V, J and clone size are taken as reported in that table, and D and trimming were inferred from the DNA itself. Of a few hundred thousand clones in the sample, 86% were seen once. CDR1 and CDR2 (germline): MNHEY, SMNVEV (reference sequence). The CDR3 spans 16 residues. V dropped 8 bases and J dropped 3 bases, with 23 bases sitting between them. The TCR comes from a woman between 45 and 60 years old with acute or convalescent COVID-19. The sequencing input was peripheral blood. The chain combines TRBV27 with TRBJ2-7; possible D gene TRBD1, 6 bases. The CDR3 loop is CASCPVGTGFGYEQYF. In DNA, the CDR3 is TGTGCCAGCTGTCCGGTGGGAACAGGGTTCGGCTACGAGCAGTACTTC.